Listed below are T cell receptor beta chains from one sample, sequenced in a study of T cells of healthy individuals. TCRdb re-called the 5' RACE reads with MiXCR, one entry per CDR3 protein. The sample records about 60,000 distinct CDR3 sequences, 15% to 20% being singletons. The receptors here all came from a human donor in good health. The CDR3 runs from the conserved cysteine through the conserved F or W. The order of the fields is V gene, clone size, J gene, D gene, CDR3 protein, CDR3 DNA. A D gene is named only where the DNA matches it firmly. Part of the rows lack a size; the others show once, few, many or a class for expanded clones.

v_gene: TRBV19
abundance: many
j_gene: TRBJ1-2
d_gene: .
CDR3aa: CASSVRIQHYGYTF
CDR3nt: TGTGCCAGTAGTGTACGGATACAGCACTATGGCTACACCTTC

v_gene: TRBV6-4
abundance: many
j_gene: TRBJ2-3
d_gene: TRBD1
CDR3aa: CASSDRTGGDTQYF
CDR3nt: TGTGCCAGCAGTGACCGGACAGGAGGAGATACGCAGTATTTT

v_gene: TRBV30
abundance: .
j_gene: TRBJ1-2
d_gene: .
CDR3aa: CAWTGRYGYTF
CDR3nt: TGTGCCTGGACAGGGCGCTATGGCTACACCTTC

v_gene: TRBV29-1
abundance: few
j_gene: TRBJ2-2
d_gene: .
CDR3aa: CSVEGNTGELFF
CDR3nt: TGCAGCGTTGAAGGGAACACCGGGGAGCTGTTTTTT

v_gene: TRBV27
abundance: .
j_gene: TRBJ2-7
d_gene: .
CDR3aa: CASSLRVGAYEQYF
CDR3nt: TGTGCCAGCAGTTTGCGGGTTGGAGCCTACGAGCAGTACTTC

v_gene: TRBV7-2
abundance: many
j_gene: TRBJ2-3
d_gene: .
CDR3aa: CASSLGQGPTDTQYF
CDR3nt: TGTGCCAGCAGCTTAGGCCAGGGGCCGACAGATACGCAGTATTTT

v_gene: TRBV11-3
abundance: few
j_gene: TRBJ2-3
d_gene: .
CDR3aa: CASSGSRLVDTQYF
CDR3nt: TGTGCCAGCAGCGGAAGCCGACTAGTCGATACGCAGTATTTT

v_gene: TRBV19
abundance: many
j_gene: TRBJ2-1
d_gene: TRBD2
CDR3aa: CASSIMAGGPGNEQFF
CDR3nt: TGTGCCAGTAGTATCATGGCGGGAGGGCCCGGCAATGAGCAGTTCTTC

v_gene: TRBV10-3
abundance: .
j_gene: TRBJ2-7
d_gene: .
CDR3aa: CAISEGYEQYF
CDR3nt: TGTGCCATCAGTGAGGGTTACGAGCAGTACTTC

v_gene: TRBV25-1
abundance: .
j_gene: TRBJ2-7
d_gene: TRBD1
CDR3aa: CASSDSLSQGASDEQYF
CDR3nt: TGTGCCAGCAGTGATAGCCTTTCACAGGGGGCGAGCGACGAGCAGTACTTC

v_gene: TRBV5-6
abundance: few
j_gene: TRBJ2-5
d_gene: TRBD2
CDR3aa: CASSSGLAADGGYGGTQYF
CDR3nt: TGTGCCAGCAGCTCCGGACTAGCGGCGGATGGGGGGTATGGGGGGACCCAGTACTTC

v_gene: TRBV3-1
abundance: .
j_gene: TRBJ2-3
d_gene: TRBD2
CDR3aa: CASSQVPAGGTDTQYF
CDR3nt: TGTGCCAGCAGCCAAGTTCCAGCGGGGGGGACAGATACGCAGTATTTT

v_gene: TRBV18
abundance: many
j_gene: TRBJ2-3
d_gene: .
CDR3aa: CASSPRRGPDTQYF
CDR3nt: TGTGCCAGCTCACCACGAAGGGGCCCAGATACGCAGTATTTT

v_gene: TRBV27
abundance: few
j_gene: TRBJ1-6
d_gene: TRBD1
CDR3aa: CASSPLDRGNSPLHF
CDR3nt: TGTGCCAGCAGTCCCCTCGACAGGGGAAATTCACCCCTCCACTTT